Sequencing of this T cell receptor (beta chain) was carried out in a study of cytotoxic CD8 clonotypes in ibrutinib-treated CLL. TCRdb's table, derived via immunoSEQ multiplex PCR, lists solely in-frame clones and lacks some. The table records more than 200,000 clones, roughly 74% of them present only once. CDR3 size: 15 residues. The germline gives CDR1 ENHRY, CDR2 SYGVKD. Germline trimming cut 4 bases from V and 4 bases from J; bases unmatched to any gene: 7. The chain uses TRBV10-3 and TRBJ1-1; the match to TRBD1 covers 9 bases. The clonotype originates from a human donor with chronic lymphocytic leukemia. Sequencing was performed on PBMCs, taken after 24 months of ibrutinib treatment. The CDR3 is CAISGVDRGSTEAFF. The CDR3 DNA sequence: TGTGCCATCAGTGGTGTGGACAGGGGTAGCACTGAAGCTTTCTTT.